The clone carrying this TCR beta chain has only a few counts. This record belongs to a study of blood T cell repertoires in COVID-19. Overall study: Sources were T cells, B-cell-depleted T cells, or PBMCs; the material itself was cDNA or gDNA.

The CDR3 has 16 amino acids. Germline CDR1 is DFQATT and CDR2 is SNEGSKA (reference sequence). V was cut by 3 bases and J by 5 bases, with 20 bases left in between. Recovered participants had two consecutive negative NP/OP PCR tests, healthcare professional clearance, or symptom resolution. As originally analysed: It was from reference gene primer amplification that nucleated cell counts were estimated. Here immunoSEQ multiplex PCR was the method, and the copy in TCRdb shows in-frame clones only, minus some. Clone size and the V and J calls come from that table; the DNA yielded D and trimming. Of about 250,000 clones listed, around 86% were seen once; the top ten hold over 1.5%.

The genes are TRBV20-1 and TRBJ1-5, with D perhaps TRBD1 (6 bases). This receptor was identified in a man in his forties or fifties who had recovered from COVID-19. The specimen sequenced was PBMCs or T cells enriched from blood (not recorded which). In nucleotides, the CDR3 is TGCAGTGCTAGTCGCCCCGGTGGGGGGGGCGATCAGCCCCAGCATTTT. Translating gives CSASRPGGGGDQPQHF.